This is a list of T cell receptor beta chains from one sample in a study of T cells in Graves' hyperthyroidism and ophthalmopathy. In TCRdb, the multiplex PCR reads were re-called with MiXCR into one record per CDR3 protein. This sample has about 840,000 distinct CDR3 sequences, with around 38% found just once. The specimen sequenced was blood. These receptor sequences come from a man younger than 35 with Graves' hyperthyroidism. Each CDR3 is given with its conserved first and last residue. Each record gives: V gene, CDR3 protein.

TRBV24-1,CATSAGGGHEKLFF
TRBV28,CASRLRDSFQHF
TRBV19,CAWSDGTFGNQPQHF
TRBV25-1,CASRGKNTEAFF
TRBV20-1,CSASDRRSYEQYF
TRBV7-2,CASSQDQARNTIYF
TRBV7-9,CASSLHQLEETQYF
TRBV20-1,CSASMDREGNTIYF
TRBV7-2,CASSLSAIKVYEQYF
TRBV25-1,CASPLGLTPPGRQETQYF
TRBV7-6,CASSLGRQGLETQYF
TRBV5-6,CASRKDRGGTGELFF
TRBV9,CASSEGQTQETQYF
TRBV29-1,CSVEVPERNTEAFF
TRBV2,CASSLIRGYGYTF
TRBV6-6,CASSVSGTGNSHF
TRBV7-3,CASSFTEYTGELFF
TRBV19,CASRGGGLALTGELFF
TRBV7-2,CASSGGHTEAF
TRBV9,CASSVLQASESGYTF
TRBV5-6,CASSLERLTGSYEQYF
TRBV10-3,CAISRQGSNTIYF
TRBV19,CASSIRRAAFF
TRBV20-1,CSARRDRDKEAFF
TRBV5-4,CASSVEGQGDSSYEQYF
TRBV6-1,CASSEASPQDTEAFF
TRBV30,CAWSALPGAEAFF
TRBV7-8,CASRNTHYEQYF
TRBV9,CASSVATGKTEAFF
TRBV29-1,CSVGKKETQYF
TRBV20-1,CSAPPAETQYF
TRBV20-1,CSAAGTGSYEQYF
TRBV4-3,CASSQERLATNTGELFF
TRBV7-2,CASSEGGARSNYGYTF
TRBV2,CASSEAGRRTEAFF
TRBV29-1,CSGKTGDYTEAFF
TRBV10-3,CAISESGGLGELFF
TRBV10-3,CAIRTTGNTEAFF
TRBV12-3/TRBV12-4,CASSPLQGTYGYTF
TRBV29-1,CSPTSGNTEAFF
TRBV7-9,CASTRGAQILNYGYTF
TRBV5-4,CASSRFSGTYEQYF
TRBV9,CASSNSPGQGFTGELFF
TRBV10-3,CAISELTASGGVGELYF
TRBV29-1,CSVVQGIGETQYF
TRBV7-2,CASSHRQGFGGYTF
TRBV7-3,CASSLRGVGETQYF
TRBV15,CATSSNRGKEQFF
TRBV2,CASSERAENEKLFF
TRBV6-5,CASNAYFYEQYF
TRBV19,CASSITRNYGYTF
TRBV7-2,CASSLPLAGGETQYF
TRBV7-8,CASSLRVLGETQYF
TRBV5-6,CASSSAAMGTEAFF
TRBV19,CASSIVPGVTGELFF
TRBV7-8,CASSLNAPGTGTDTQYF
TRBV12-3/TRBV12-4,CASIPPWGTGELFF
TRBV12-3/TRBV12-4,CASSLATGTAEAFF